This TCR beta chain was documented in a study of blood T cell repertoires in COVID-19. How the authors handled the data: Estimated nucleated cell counts came from reference gene primer amplification. The protocol was immunoSEQ multiplex PCR, while the TCRdb copy is restricted to in-frame clones and leaves out a portion. The V and J calls and clone size were taken over from that table, and D and trimming were inferred from the DNA. The sample holds 200,000 to 250,000 clones, 88% seen once. Germline V CDR1 and CDR2: SGHKS, YYEKEE (reference sequence). V shed 2 bases and J 6 bases; nucleotides not matched to a gene: 7. The CDR3 spans 15 residues. This clone appeared a few times. Participants spanned ages roughly 18 to 90 years and resided in about 25 US areas. Participants' reported clinical history set cohort assignment. Symptom resolution, clearance, or two negative PCRs marked donors in Cohort 3 as recovered.

Sequencing was done on a sample of PBMCs or T cells enriched from blood (not recorded which). This chain joins TRBV5-5 and TRBJ2-2; 7 bases line up with TRBD2. The receptor comes from a woman between 25 and 40 years old who had recovered from COVID-19. The CDR3 here is CASSFLASGAGELFF. As DNA, the CDR3 is TGTGCCAGCAGCTTCTTAGCTAGCGGCGCCGGGGAGCTGTTTTTT.